These 10 T cell receptor beta chains were sequenced from one sample in a study of siplizumab effects on memory and regulatory T cells. Here immunoSEQ multiplex PCR was the method, and the copy in TCRdb shows in-frame clones only, minus some. The sample has 100,000 or so clones, about 93% seen once. Material: non-Treg CD4+ T cells sorted from blood. The receptors shown here come from a human donor in good health.

J is TRBJ2-3 and V is TRBV6-1, with D possibly being TRBD2 (6 bases). CDR1 is MNHNS, CDR2 SASEGT, per germline. Trimming took off 0 bases at V and 3 bases at J, with 10 bases between the two ends. The CDR3 contains 15 residues. The CDR3 sequence is CASSEAGGETDTQYF. In nucleotides, the CDR3 is TGTGCCAGCAGTGAAGCGGGCGGGGAGACAGATACGCAGTATTTT.

The CDR3, as DNA: TGTGCCAGCTCAAGACAGGAGGCTAACTATGGCTACACCTTC. Translating it yields CASSRQEANYGYTF. The chain links TRBV18 to TRBJ1-2; D possibly corresponds to TRBD1 (6 bases). Trimming stripped 5 bases from V and 0 bases from J, with 10 bases between. Germline assignment: CDR1 KGHSH and CDR2 LQKENI. This CDR3 has 14 residues.

The chain recombines TRBV5-4 with TRBJ1-1, with a tentative D call TRBD1 (5 bases). Trimming took 0 bases from V and 3 from J, leaving 6 bases between them. The CDR3 length is 13 residues. Germline CDR1 SGHNT, CDR2 YYREEE (reference sequence). CDR3 nucleotide sequence: TGTGCCAGCAGCTTGGAACAGGACACTGAAGCTTTCTTT. It encodes CASSLEQDTEAFF. The full variable domain, with the rest looked up from reference TRBV5-4 and TRBJ1-1, is ETGVTQSPTHLIKTRGQQVTLRCSSQSGHNTVSWYQQALGQGPQFIFQYYREEENGRGNFPPRFSGLQFPNYSSELNVNALELDDSALYLCASSLEQDTEAFFGQGTRLTVV.

The chain uses TRBV6-1 and TRBJ1-3; the D is unclear. Trimming shortened V by 1 base and J by 3 bases, and 7 bases separated the two germline ends. CDR1 is MNHNS and CDR2 is SASEGT in the germline V gene. The CDR3 is made up of 14 amino acids. CDR3 sequence reads: CASSEGFVGNTIYF. CDR3 nucleotide sequence: TGTGCCAGCAGTGAAGGGTTTGTTGGAAACACCATATATTTT.

The chain links TRBV27 to TRBJ2-1; D may be TRBD2 (6 bases). Trimming cost V 7 bases and J 3 bases, with 10 bases left between them. Germline-derived CDR1 and CDR2 are MNHEY and SMNVEV (reference sequence). The CDR3 runs to 13 residues. The chain's CDR3 is CASTAGLYNEQFF. CDR3 bases: TGTGCCAGCACGGCGGGACTCTACAATGAGCAGTTCTTC.

J is TRBJ2-3 and V is TRBV30; 11 bases are a match to TRBD2. The CDR3 runs to 15 residues. Germline values: CDR1 GTSNPN, CDR2 SVGIG (reference sequence). With 1 base clipped from V and 6 bases from J, the junction kept 6 bases outside the gene matches. This CDR3 is CAWSGVAGGPDTQYF. Written as DNA, the CDR3 is TGTGCCTGGAGTGGTGTAGCGGGAGGGCCGGATACGCAGTATTTT.

The chain links TRBV19 to TRBJ1-1, with D possibly matching TRBD1 (5 bases). This CDR3 spans 12 amino acids. The V gene's germline CDR1 is LNHDA and CDR2 SQIVND (reference sequence). Trimming stripped 11 bases from V and 7 bases from J, with 17 bases between. CDR3 sequence reads: CAVRQPPLEAFF. In nucleotides, the CDR3 is TGTGCCGTCCGACAGCCACCTCTTGAAGCTTTCTTT.

The rearrangement joins TRBV10-3 to TRBJ2-7; D might be TRBD1 (6 bases). V was cut by 11 bases and J by 3 bases, with 14 bases left in between. Germline CDR1 and CDR2: ENHRY and SYGVKD. This CDR3 spans 12 amino acids. CDR3 amino acids: CAAGGQHYEQYF. CDR3 DNA sequence: TGTGCCGCGGGTGGACAGCACTACGAGCAGTACTTC.

The CDR3 loop reads CASSRTAVNTEAFF. CDR3 coding DNA: TGTGCCAGCAGTAGGACAGCCGTGAACACTGAAGCTTTCTTT. This rearrangement joins TRBV6-1 to TRBJ1-1; D perhaps matches TRBD1 (6 bases). Germline V gene sequence: CDR1 MNHNS, CDR2 SASEGT. With 5 bases removed from V and 0 bases from J, the gap between germline ends came to 10 bases. The CDR3 is 14 residues long.

This clone was counted once. This chain connects TRBV6-1 to TRBJ2-7; a possible D gene is TRBD2 (5 bases). The CDR3 sequence is 12 residues long. Trimming removed 6 bases from V and 6 bases from J, with 12 bases in between. Germline CDR1 and CDR2: MNHNS and SASEGT. The DNA of the CDR3 is TGTGCCAGCAGCACTAGTTGGAGCGAGCAGTACTTC. This codes for CASSTSWSEQYF.